Presented here are 9 T cell receptor beta chains from one specimen sequenced in a study of shared clonotypes between healthy human individuals. Assay used: immunoSEQ multiplex PCR; TCRdb lists only in-frame clones, some missing. The sample consists of 2 million to 2.5 million clones, around 90% of them appearing once. The source material was naive CD4+ T cells from PBMCs. As for subset: CD45RA+ positively selected. The receptors originated from a man aged 18 to 29 in good health. Some clones in this sample may be carry-over from other donors' samples.

As DNA, the CDR3 is TGTGCCAGCAGCCCCTGGGGGGCCGGCGATGAAAAACTGTTTTTT. Protein product: CASSPWGAGDEKLFF. V and J are TRBV6-5 and TRBJ1-4, with D tentatively TRBD1 (6 bases). V lost 6 bases, J lost 6 bases, and 17 bases lay in between. The CDR3 is made up of 15 amino acids. From germline, CDR1 is MNHEY and CDR2 SVGAGI.

The rearrangement joins TRBV5-1 to TRBJ2-1; 11 bases map to TRBD1. There are 16 residues in the CDR3. Germline V CDR1 and CDR2: SGHRS, YFSETQ. With 0 bases clipped from V and 7 bases from J, the junction kept 6 bases outside the gene matches. Written as DNA, the CDR3 is TGCGCCAGCAGCTTGGACGGGACAGGGGGTCGAAATGAGCAGTTCTTC. It encodes CASSLDGTGGRNEQFF.

This clone has only one observation. The gene calls are TRBV25-1 and TRBJ2-1, with D possibly TRBD1 on 6 matching bases. Trimming stripped 3 bases from V and 3 bases from J, with 15 bases between. In germline, CDR1 is MGHDK, CDR2 SYGVNS. The CDR3 is made up of 16 amino acids. As DNA, the CDR3 is TGTGCCAGCAGTGATTCAGGGGCGGCCTACTACAATGAGCAGTTCTTC. This gives the protein CASSDSGAAYYNEQFF.

This chain connects TRBV28 to TRBJ2-7; 7 bases are a match to TRBD2. CDR3 length: 15 amino acids. Trimming took 7 bases from V and 4 from J; bases not matched to a gene: 13. Germline CDR1 is MDHEN and CDR2 is SYDVKM. In DNA form, the CDR3 reads TGTGCCAGCAACTATGGGGGGGATACGAGGTACGAGCAGTACTTC. This codes for CASNYGGDTRYEQYF. Based on the CDR3 plus reference TRBV28 and TRBJ2-7, the full variable domain is DVKVTQSSRYLVKRTGEKVFLECVQDMDHENMFWYRQDPGLGLRLIYFSYDVKMKEKGDIPEGYSVSREKKERFSLILESASTNQTSMYLCASNYGGDTRYEQYFGPGTRLTVT.

The chain has TRBV11-2 and TRBJ1-1; a weak D match, TRBD1 (5 bases). CDR3 size: 18 residues. The V and J ends lost 5 bases and 1 base respectively, with 23 bases between them. Germline V gene data show CDR1 as SGHAT and CDR2 as FQNNGV. CDR3 protein: CASSPLGSDTLENTEAFF. CDR3 DNA sequence: TGTGCCAGCAGCCCTTTGGGTTCGGACACCCTGGAGAACACTGAAGCTTTCTTT.

This chain links TRBV5-1 with TRBJ1-1; D perhaps matches TRBD1 (6 bases). The CDR3 spans 17 residues. V lost 0 bases, J lost 0 bases, and 15 bases lay in between. Germline CDR1 is SGHRS and CDR2 is YFSETQ. The CDR3 DNA reads as TGCGCCAGCAGCTTGGTGGGGGGCGCGGTGGTGAACACTGAAGCTTTCTTT. The encoded protein is CASSLVGGAVVNTEAFF.

The rearrangement uses TRBV12-5 and TRBJ2-2; maybe TRBD2 (6 bases). The CDR3 has 15 amino acids. Per the germline V gene, CDR1 is LGHNT and CDR2 is FRNRAP. V dropped 6 bases and J dropped 5 bases, with 16 bases sitting between them. The CDR3 bases are TGTGCTAGTGGCCCAGCCGGGAGAGCTACCGGGGAGCTGTTTTTT. Its translation is CASGPAGRATGELFF. Variable domain in full (rest from reference TRBV12-5 and TRBJ2-2): DARVTQTPRHKVTEMGQEVTMRCQPILGHNTVFWYRQTMMQGLELLAYFRNRAPLDDSGMPKDRFSAEMPDATLATLKIQPSEPRDSAVYFCASGPAGRATGELFFGEGSRLTVL.

V gene TRBV2 combines with J gene TRBJ2-1; 11 bases agree with TRBD1. The CDR3 runs to 15 residues. Germline values: CDR1 SNHLY, CDR2 FYNNEI. V shed 6 bases, J shed 9 bases, and the junction held 10 bases outside the gene matches. For the CDR3, the DNA is TGTGCCAGCAGGGGTGGACAGGGGGCGCGGGGTGAGCAGTTCTTC. Its translation: CASRGGQGARGEQFF. Full variable domain (remainder filled in from reference TRBV2 and TRBJ2-1): EPEVTQTPSHQVTQMGQEVILRCVPISNHLYFYWYRQILGQKVEFLVSFYNNEISEKSEIFDDQFSVERPDGSNFTLKIRSTKLEDSAMYFCASRGGQGARGEQFFGPGTRLTVL.

The sample holds one count of this clone. The chain is built from TRBV7-2 and TRBJ2-7; TRBD1 aligns across 7 bases. This CDR3 has 13 amino acids. The junction had 7 bases not matched to a gene; V was cut back by 5 bases and J by 6 bases. Per the germline V gene, CDR1 is SGHTA and CDR2 is FQGNSA. CDR3 sequence: CASSRQGSGEQYF. The CDR3 DNA is TGTGCCAGCAGCAGACAGGGTTCGGGCGAGCAGTACTTC.